This TCR beta chain was observed in a study of CD8 T cells in Susac syndrome. Reverse transcription of 0.5 to 1 ug RNA used random hexamers. TCRdb re-analysed the immunoSEQ multiplex PCR reads in MiXCR, keeping a single row per CDR3 protein. This table has 150,000 to 160,000 distinct CDR3 sequences, 95% appearing once. The V and J ends lost 5 bases and 0 bases, in that order; junction bases with no gene match: 3. Germline V gene lookup returns CDR1 SGHVS and CDR2 FQNEAQ. This CDR3 is 15 amino acids long. TCR beta was sequenced from blood CD8+ and CD4+ T cells. The gene calls are TRBV7-8 and TRBJ2-3; TRBD2 aligns across 9 bases. The TCR was taken from a human donor with multiple sclerosis. Input material: CD8+ T cells from PBMCs. The CDR3 loop reads CASSASGTSTDTQYF. The CDR3 DNA sequence: TGTGCCAGCAGCGCTAGCGGGACTAGCACAGATACGCAGTATTTT. The full variable domain, in which reference TRBV7-8 and TRBJ2-3 provide the parts outside the CDR3, is GAGVSQSPRYKVAKRGQDVALRCDPISGHVSLFWYQQALGQGPEFLTYFQNEAQLDKSGLPSDRFFAERPEGSVSTLKIQRTQQEDSAVYLCASSASGTSTDTQYFGPGTRLTVL.